Listed here is a single T cell receptor (beta chain). The data stem from a study of blood T cell repertoires in COVID-19. Study-wide context: The cDNA or gDNA used as material had been derived from T cells, B-cell-depleted T cells, or PBMCs.

V was cut by 7 bases and J by 0 bases, with 16 bases left in between. This CDR3 is built from 17 residues. Germline CDR1 MDHEN, CDR2 SYDVKM. Original analysis: For nucleated cells, counts were estimated from reference gene primer amplification. Method: immunoSEQ multiplex PCR; TCRdb's copy keeps in-frame clones and lacks some. The V and J calls and clone size come from that table; D and trimming were worked out from the DNA. The sample consists of a few hundred thousand clones, around 89% of them appearing once. The chain joins TRBV28 to TRBJ2-6; the D gene is possibly TRBD2 (6 bases). Input material: PBMCs or T cells enriched from blood (not recorded which). The sequence derives from a woman under 30 with acute COVID-19. CDR3 in amino acids: CASTLGGVISGANVLTF. DNA of the CDR3: TGTGCCAGCACCCTAGGCGGGGTCATCTCTGGGGCCAACGTCCTGACTTTC.